This T cell receptor (beta chain) was obtained from a study of blood T cell repertoires in COVID-19. Study at large: Acute-phase and convalescent COVID-19 samples originated in the United States, Italy and Spain. T cells, B-cell-depleted T cells, or PBMCs supplied cDNA or gDNA.

Authors' analysis steps: Reference gene primer amplification in the assay estimated nucleated cell counts. The repertoire was sequenced with immunoSEQ multiplex PCR; TCRdb's copy has only in-frame clones and lacks some. V and J calls and clone size come straight from that table; D and trimming were deduced from the DNA. The sample holds 60,000 to 80,000 clones, approximately 85% seen once. V lost 3 bases and J lost 3, with 14 bases in between. Germline V lookup: CDR1 ENHRY, CDR2 SYGVKD. This CDR3 spans 15 amino acids. The chain couples TRBV10-3 to TRBJ1-2; D not resolved. The sequence derives from a man between 50 and 59 years old with acute or convalescent COVID-19. The sequenced material came from peripheral blood. DNA for the CDR3: TGTGCCATCAGTGAAAAGGCGGAAGGAGACTATGGCTACACCTTC. Protein sequence: CAISEKAEGDYGYTF.